This TCR beta chain is from a study of blood T cell repertoires in COVID-19. Whole-study context: Collection of acute and convalescent COVID-19 samples took place in the United States, Italy and Spain. T cells, B-cell-depleted T cells, or PBMCs provided the cDNA or gDNA that served as material.

The CDR3 totals 14 residues. Trimming took 7 bases from V and 3 from J, leaving 15 bases between them. CDR1 MNHEY and CDR2 SVGAGI come from the germline V gene. Cohort allocation depended upon clinical history that participants reported. Here immunoSEQ multiplex PCR was the method, and the copy in TCRdb shows in-frame clones only, minus some. This table holds a few hundred thousand clones, nearly 90% found once. The chain uses TRBV6-5 and TRBJ1-2; D might be TRBD1 (5 bases). This clonotype originated in a young man who had been exposed to COVID-19. The material sequenced was PBMCs or T cells enriched from blood (not recorded which). For the CDR3, the DNA is TGTGCCAGCATCCCTCGGCGGGGCGACTATGGCTACACCTTC. This codes for CASIPRRGDYGYTF.